The 25 T cell receptor beta chains listed next were all sequenced from one sample in a study of shared clonotypes between healthy human individuals. The repertoire was sequenced with immunoSEQ multiplex PCR; TCRdb's copy has only in-frame clones and lacks some. The sample lists around 2.1 million clones; approximately 94% were seen once. Sequencing was performed on naive CD4+ T cells sorted from blood. Subset described: CD45RA+ positively selected. These receptors were taken from a young man in good health.

This clone was seen once. V gene TRBV9 combines with J gene TRBJ2-1, with D perhaps matching TRBD1 (5 bases). This CDR3 spans 14 amino acids. The V gene lost 1 base and the J gene lost 4 bases, with 9 bases spanning the gap. Germline lookup yields CDR1 SGDLS and CDR2 YYNGEE. As DNA, the CDR3 is TGTGCCAGCAGCGTACAAGACAGTTACAATGAGCAGTTCTTC. Translation gives CASSVQDSYNEQFF.

This clone appeared a single time. This chain links TRBV6-5 with TRBJ1-1; D remains unclear. V dropped 0 bases and J dropped 11 bases, with 19 bases sitting between them. The CDR3 consists of 15 residues. CDR1 is MNHEY, CDR2 SVGAGI, per germline. The CDR3 DNA is TGTGCCAGCAGTTACTCCAAAACAGCTCAAATTCGGGCTTTCTTT. Its translation: CASSYSKTAQIRAFF.

Remarks on this clone: Other DNA sequences in this sample translate to the same CDR3. The gene calls are TRBV5-1 and TRBJ1-5; D gene unclear. The germline CDR1 and CDR2 sequences are SGHRS and YFSETQ. The ends were cut back, 0 bases at V and 2 bases at J, with 9 bases in the middle. This CDR3 has 15 amino acids. This chain's CDR3 is CASSLEGFGNQPQHF. Here the CDR3 DNA reads TGCGCCAGCAGCTTGGAAGGGTTTGGCAATCAGCCCCAGCATTTT.

The chain joins TRBV5-4 to TRBJ2-7; D may be TRBD2 (5 bases). This CDR3 is built from 16 residues. The germline V gene has CDR1 SGHNT and CDR2 YYREEE (reference sequence). Trimming left V 4 bases short and J 1 base short, with 18 bases between. The CDR3 coding sequence is TGTGCCAGCAGCCTGGATAGGGCAGCGGCTTCCTACGAGCAGTACTTC. It encodes CASSLDRAAASYEQYF. The entire variable domain, with the rest obtained from reference TRBV5-4 and TRBJ2-7, is as follows: ETGVTQSPTHLIKTRGQQVTLRCSSQSGHNTVSWYQQALGQGPQFIFQYYREEENGRGNFPPRFSGLQFPNYSSELNVNALELDDSALYLCASSLDRAAASYEQYFGPGTRLTVT.

This chain uses TRBV11-2 with TRBJ2-5; D gene unclear. CDR1 is SGHAT and CDR2 is FQNNGV in the germline V gene. This CDR3 has 14 amino acids. V dropped 3 bases and J dropped 1 base, with 9 bases sitting between them. CDR3 in amino acids: CASSLLVAQETQYF. CDR3 bases: TGTGCCAGCAGCTTGCTAGTAGCCCAAGAGACCCAGTACTTC.

The gene calls are TRBV7-9 and TRBJ1-6, with 7 bases lining up with TRBD1. The V segment lost 4 bases and the J segment 8 bases; nucleotides outside the gene matches: 8. Per germline, CDR1 SEHNR and CDR2 FQNEAQ (reference sequence). This CDR3 is built from 15 residues. CDR3 DNA: TGTGCCAGCAGCTCGCGGACAGGCCGGGATTCACCCCTCCACTTT. This gives the protein CASSSRTGRDSPLHF. The whole variable domain, remainder taken from reference TRBV7-9 and TRBJ1-6, is DTGVSQNPRHKITKRGQNVTFRCDPISEHNRLYWYRQTLGQGPEFLTYFQNEAQLEKSRLLSDRFSAERPKGSFSTLEIQRTEQGDSAMYLCASSSRTGRDSPLHFGNGTRLTVT.

V usage is TRBV10-3 and J usage is TRBJ1-2; unclear D gene. The CDR3 has 17 residues. Deletions cut 5 bases from V and 4 bases from J, with 23 bases between. The germline gives CDR1 ENHRY, CDR2 SYGVKD. The CDR3 is CAISPWGRTPDGYGYTF. Written as DNA, the CDR3 is TGTGCCATCAGTCCCTGGGGTAGGACGCCTGACGGCTATGGCTACACCTTC.

In DNA form, the CDR3 reads TGTGCCATGACGCTGGGGGGGTCGGACTCTGGAAACACCATATATTTT. This gives the protein CAMTLGGSDSGNTIYF. The chain carries TRBV10-3 and TRBJ1-3; perhaps TRBD1 as D (5 bases). Germline lookup yields CDR1 ENHRY and CDR2 SYGVKD. CDR3 size: 16 residues. V dropped 9 bases and J dropped 0 bases, with 18 bases sitting between them.

This chain links TRBV15 with TRBJ2-3; either TRBD1 or TRBD2 may supply D (5 bases each). The CDR3 extends over 17 amino acids. Germline values: CDR1 LNHNV, CDR2 YYDKDF (reference sequence). Trimming pared 0 bases from V and 0 bases from J, leaving 13 bases between. CDR3 DNA sequence: TGTGCCACCAGCAGAGATCTTTGGGACGGAAGCACAGATACGCAGTATTTT. It codes for CATSRDLWDGSTDTQYF.

The chain carries TRBV6-5 and TRBJ2-4, with 7 bases matching TRBD1. V gave up 6 bases and J gave up 6 bases; unmatched junction bases: 5. The CDR3 contains 13 residues. Germline CDR1 and CDR2: MNHEY and SVGAGI. This CDR3 reads CASRTGKGNIQYF. CDR3 DNA: TGTGCCAGCAGGACAGGGAAGGGAAACATTCAGTACTTC.

The rearrangement uses TRBV19 and TRBJ2-7; 10 bases map to TRBD1. Losses at the gene ends were 5 bases for V and 5 bases for J; bases not matched to a gene: 9. The germline CDR1 and CDR2 sequences are LNHDA and SQIVND (reference sequence). CDR3 length: 15 amino acids. CDR3 sequence: CASSPRGQGSNEQYF. CDR3 nucleotides: TGTGCCAGTAGTCCCAGGGGACAGGGGAGCAACGAGCAGTACTTC.

The CDR3 protein is CAIMSGAGSYNEQFF. The CDR3, as DNA: TGTGCCATCATGTCCGGAGCGGGATCCTACAATGAGCAGTTCTTC. The chain is built from TRBV10-3 and TRBJ2-1, with 7 bases aligning to TRBD2. V lost 7 bases and J lost 1; bases outside the gene matches: 7. Germline CDR1 reads ENHRY; CDR2 reads SYGVKD. The CDR3 is made up of 15 amino acids.

The rearrangement joins TRBV2 to TRBJ2-7; no definite D call. V was shortened by 4 bases and J by 0 bases, with 10 bases between the two germline ends. The germline V gene encodes CDR1 SNHLY and CDR2 FYNNEI. This CDR3 contains 14 residues. CDR3 region: CASSVDIFSYEQYF. DNA for the CDR3: TGTGCCAGCAGTGTTGACATATTCTCCTACGAGCAGTACTTC.

V gene TRBV10-2 combines with J gene TRBJ2-7; D not resolved. V gave up 3 bases and J gave up 0 bases, with 12 bases separating them. The germline V gene encodes CDR1 WSHSY and CDR2 SAAADI. The CDR3 contains 15 residues. DNA of the CDR3: TGCGCCAGCAGTGAATGGGGTAAGAGCTCCTACGAGCAGTACTTC. This encodes CASSEWGKSSYEQYF.

This clone occurred once. The chain has TRBV5-5 and TRBJ1-1; weak D call: TRBD1 (5 bases). Germline CDR1 reads SGHKS; CDR2 reads YYEKEE (reference sequence). The CDR3 is made up of 14 amino acids. V was pared by 3 bases and J by 0 bases, with 9 bases between. CDR3 coding DNA: TGTGCCAGCAGCTCACCGACAGTGAACACTGAAGCTTTCTTT. Protein sequence: CASSSPTVNTEAFF.

V gene TRBV18 combines with J gene TRBJ2-1; D may be TRBD2 (6 bases). This CDR3 comprises 17 residues. CDR1 is KGHSH and CDR2 is LQKENI in the germline V gene. The V gene lost 0 bases and the J gene lost 7 bases, with 19 bases spanning the gap. This CDR3 is CASSPPMRLAMGNEQFF. CDR3 bases: TGTGCCAGCTCACCACCGATGCGGCTAGCGATGGGGAATGAGCAGTTCTTC.

The V gene is TRBV5-1, the J gene TRBJ2-3, with TRBD2 as a possible D gene (5 bases). The germline V gene has CDR1 SGHRS and CDR2 YFSETQ. The CDR3 covers 14 residues. V lost 4 bases and J lost 4, with 13 bases in between. DNA of the CDR3: TGCGCCAGCAGCCTCGGTCACGGGGCAGATACGCAGTATTTT. It yields the protein CASSLGHGADTQYF.

The count of this clone is one. V and J are TRBV6-1 and TRBJ1-1; TRBD1 is a possible D gene (6 bases). Trimming pared 1 base from V and 0 bases from J, leaving 15 bases between. Germline lookup yields CDR1 MNHNS and CDR2 SASEGT. CDR3 size: 17 residues. DNA of the CDR3: TGTGCCAGCAGTGAAGGCGGGGGCGCAGGAATGAACACTGAAGCTTTCTTT. The encoded protein is CASSEGGGAGMNTEAFF.

The V and J genes are TRBV14 and TRBJ2-2, with D perhaps matching TRBD1 (5 bases). The CDR3 extends over 16 amino acids. Between the trimmed V and J ends, which lost 4 bases and 0 bases, there was a span of 12 bases. Germline CDR1 reads SGHDN; CDR2 reads FVKESK. In DNA form, the CDR3 reads TGTGCCAGCAGCCCCATAACAGGAGCGAACACCGGGGAGCTGTTTTTT. This gives the protein CASSPITGANTGELFF.

This sequence joins TRBV2 and TRBJ1-1; D may be TRBD1 (6 bases). The CDR3 has 12 residues. V was trimmed by 7 bases and J by 4 bases, leaving 10 bases between them. In germline, CDR1 is SNHLY, CDR2 FYNNEI. CDR3 in amino acids: CASTLGGTEAFF. The CDR3 DNA follows: TGTGCCAGCACCTTAGGGGGCACTGAAGCTTTCTTT.

The count of this clone is one. The V call is TRBV2, the J call TRBJ2-5; no definite D call. The J call could be wrong; TRBJ2-7 is a better fit for the DNA end. From germline, CDR1 is SNHLY and CDR2 FYNNEI. CDR3 size: 12 residues. The CDR3 DNA reads as TGTGCCAGCAGGGACCGGACCTACGAGCAGTACTTC. Its translation: CASRDRTYEQYF.

The V and J genes are TRBV5-1 and TRBJ1-1; D gene unclear. Germline-derived CDR1 and CDR2 are SGHRS and YFSETQ. Trimming left V 4 bases short and J 6 bases short, with 13 bases between. The CDR3 consists of 13 residues. In DNA, the CDR3 is TGCGCCAGCAGCCAATTCCGGTCGGCTGAAGCTTTCTTT. It translates to CASSQFRSAEAFF.

This rearrangement joins TRBV19 to TRBJ2-5; a weak D match, TRBD1 (5 bases). Between the trimmed V and J ends, which lost 1 base and 7 bases, there was a span of 13 bases. The germline V gene encodes CDR1 LNHDA and CDR2 SQIVND (reference sequence). This CDR3 has 14 residues. This CDR3 is CASSIADTQRTQYF. DNA for the CDR3: TGTGCCAGTAGTATAGCGGACACACAGAGGACCCAGTACTTC.

As for this clone: At the DNA level, this CDR3 is encoded by other sequences in the same sample as well. The chain uses TRBV6-1 and TRBJ1-5, with 10 bases fitting TRBD1. Germline-derived CDR1 and CDR2 are MNHNS and SASEGT. The CDR3 runs 14 residues. The ends lost 6 bases at V and 2 bases at J; junction bases unmatched: 1. The CDR3 region is CASRTGGGNQPQHF. Here the CDR3 DNA reads TGTGCCAGCAGGACAGGGGGCGGCAATCAGCCCCAGCATTTT.

This clone showed up just once. This CDR3 reads CASSGRLAGAREQYF. In DNA form, the CDR3 reads TGTGCCAGCAGTGGTCGACTAGCGGGAGCGCGTGAGCAGTACTTC. This sequence joins TRBV6-1 and TRBJ2-7; 12 positions agree with TRBD2. Germline CDR1 and CDR2: MNHNS and SASEGT. The J segment lost 7 bases and the V segment lost 4 bases, leaving 8 bases of the junction unmatched. The CDR3 covers 15 residues.